Listed here are 15 T cell receptor beta chains from one sample, sequenced in a study of CD8+ T cells in alopecia areata. Documented treatment: oral pan-JAK inhibitor, 5-10 mg twice daily. Once RNA had been extracted, it was reverse transcribed into cDNA to act as the sequencing template. Sequencing used immunoSEQ multiplex PCR; TCRdb keeps in-frame clones, though not all of them. The table lists approximately 200,000 clones, 45% to 75% of them singletons. Specimen: CD4+ T cells sorted from blood, collected at week 4, from a patient treated with tofacitinib. These receptors all stem from a human donor with alopecia areata.

The chain employs TRBV4-2 and TRBJ1-5; a weak D match, TRBD1 (5 bases). Germline loops: CDR1 LGHNA, CDR2 YNFKEQ. V was clipped by 1 base and J by 4 bases, with 11 bases between them. There are 15 residues in the CDR3. In DNA, the CDR3 is TGTGCCAGCAGCCAAGTTCTGACAGAGAATCAGCCCCAGCATTTT. It encodes CASSQVLTENQPQHF.

This clone was observed once. As DNA, the CDR3 is TGCAGCGTCCTGCCGGGACTAGCGTCTAGGGATGAGCAGTTCTTC. Encoded protein: CSVLPGLASRDEQFF. This sequence joins TRBV29-1 and TRBJ2-1; 10 bases agree with TRBD2. This CDR3 has 15 residues. The V gene's germline CDR1 is SQVTM and CDR2 ANQGSEA. V gave up 6 bases and J gave up 8 bases; unmatched junction bases: 13.

This clone was counted between two and nine times. J is TRBJ2-5 and V is TRBV29-1, with 10 positions matching TRBD2. The germline V gene has CDR1 SQVTM and CDR2 ANQGSEA. The CDR3 covers 15 residues. J gave up 5 bases and V 5 bases, and 11 bases lay outside the gene matches. CDR3 DNA: TGCAGCGTTACCCCAGCGGGGGGGCCGCGGGAGACCCAGTACTTC. It encodes CSVTPAGGPRETQYF.

V is TRBV5-1 and J is TRBJ1-1; D remains unclear. With 4 bases removed from V and 0 bases from J, the gap between germline ends came to 4 bases. Germline V gene data show CDR1 as SGHRS and CDR2 as YFSETQ. CDR3 size: 12 residues. The CDR3 coding sequence is TGCGCCAGCAGCGGGGTGAACACTGAAGCTTTCTTT. Its translation: CASSGVNTEAFF. Together with reference TRBV5-1 and TRBJ1-1, the CDR3 gives the full variable domain: KAGVTQTPRYLIKTRGQQVTLSCSPISGHRSVSWYQQTPGQGLQFLFEYFSETQRNKGNFPGRFSGRQFSNSRSEMNVSTLELGDSALYLCASSGVNTEAFFGQGTRLTVV.

This clone was counted between two and nine times. DNA of the CDR3: TGTGCCAGCAGCTCCCTGACAGGAAATGAGCAGTTCTTC. Its translation: CASSSLTGNEQFF. The rearrangement joins TRBV7-6 to TRBJ2-1; tentatively, D is TRBD1 (6 bases). Germline lookup yields CDR1 SGHVS and CDR2 FNYEAQ. This CDR3 has 13 amino acids. V was pared by 4 bases and J by 7 bases, with 11 bases between. Based on the CDR3 plus reference TRBV7-6 and TRBJ2-1, the full variable domain is GAGVSQSPRYKVTKRGQDVALRCDPISGHVSLYWYRQALGQGPEFLTYFNYEAQQDKSGLPNDRFSAERPEGSISTLTIQRTEQRDSAMYRCASSSLTGNEQFFGPGTRLTVL.

There are a few counts of this clone. The V and J genes are TRBV2 and TRBJ2-7; D not resolved. The germline CDR1 and CDR2 sequences are SNHLY and FYNNEI. Trimming took 5 bases from V and 0 from J, leaving 5 bases between them. The CDR3 extends over 12 amino acids. CDR3: CASSQTSYEQYF. In nucleotides, the CDR3 is TGTGCCAGCAGTCAAACCTCCTACGAGCAGTACTTC.

The rearrangement joins TRBV5-4 to TRBJ1-4; 8 positions agree with TRBD1. Germline CDR1 SGHNT, CDR2 YYREEE (reference sequence). Germline trimming cut 2 bases from V and 7 bases from J; bases unmatched to any gene: 7. The CDR3 length is 15 residues. Here the CDR3 DNA reads TGTGCCAGCAGCTTTCCAGGACAGGGTGGTGAAAAACTGTTTTTT. Protein product: CASSFPGQGGEKLFF.

There are a few counts of this clone. The rearrangement uses TRBV11-2 and TRBJ1-4, with TRBD1 matching 8 bases. V lost 4 bases to trimming and J lost 7 bases; unmatched junction nucleotides: 8. The CDR3 has 15 amino acids. In germline, CDR1 is SGHAT, CDR2 FQNNGV. CDR3 residues: CASSSTGAALEKLFF. CDR3 coding DNA: TGTGCCAGCAGCTCGACAGGGGCCGCTCTTGAAAAACTGTTTTTT.

V and J are TRBV29-1 and TRBJ2-2; D is perhaps TRBD1 (6 bases). Trimming removed 4 bases at V and 4 bases at J, with 10 bases between. CDR3 length equals 13 residues. Looked up from germline, CDR1 is SQVTM and CDR2 is ANQGSEA. The CDR3 reads CSVGQVSTGELFF. The CDR3 nucleotides read TGCAGCGTTGGACAGGTCAGCACCGGGGAGCTGTTTTTT.

The chain is built from TRBV23-1 and TRBJ2-7, with 9 bases lining up with TRBD1. TRBV23-1 is an open reading frame, and its role is uncertain. The ends lost 3 bases at V and 3 bases at J; junction bases unmatched: 12. The CDR3 totals 17 residues. The CDR3 DNA reads TGCGCCAGCAGTCAGCCCGGCGAGACAGGGGGGCTCTACGAGCAGTACTTC. It translates to CASSQPGETGGLYEQYF.

The table lists this clone with a few counts. This chain connects TRBV27 to TRBJ1-1; D gene unclear. Germline assignment: CDR1 MNHEY and CDR2 SMNVEV (reference sequence). The length of the CDR3 is 13 residues. V was clipped by 2 bases and J by 3 bases, with 7 bases between them. The CDR3 reads CASSLVPDTEAFF. Written as DNA, the CDR3 is TGTGCCAGCAGTTTAGTCCCCGACACTGAAGCTTTCTTT.

Notes on this clone: One end of the junction varies from germline; a read error may be responsible. The CDR3, as DNA: TGCAGCGCTGAAGGTAGCCCATGGGTTGGCAAAAACATTCAGTACTTC. It encodes CSAEGSPWVGKNIQYF. The J gene is TRBJ2-4, the V gene TRBV29-1; no clear D gene. From germline, CDR1 is SQVTM and CDR2 ANQGSEA. The length of the CDR3 is 16 residues.

The chain recombines TRBV2 with TRBJ2-6; D uncertain. The V end lost 7 bases, the J end lost 1 base, and 11 bases lay between the germline ends. The CDR3 has 15 residues. Germline V gene sequence: CDR1 SNHLY, CDR2 FYNNEI. This CDR3 is CASISTSSGANVLTF. In nucleotides, the CDR3 is TGTGCCAGCATATCGACGAGTTCTGGGGCCAACGTCCTGACTTTC.

This chain connects TRBV27 to TRBJ2-7; no reliable D call. V was clipped by 3 bases and J by 0 bases, with 15 bases between them. Germline V gene lookup returns CDR1 MNHEY and CDR2 SMNVEV (reference sequence). CDR3 length: 16 amino acids. CDR3 amino acids: CASSFTDTIFSYEQYF. In DNA, the CDR3 is TGTGCCAGCAGTTTCACAGACACGATATTCTCCTACGAGCAGTACTTC.

V is TRBV29-1 and J is TRBJ2-7, with D perhaps matching TRBD1 or TRBD2 (5 bases each). Trimming removed 3 bases at V and 0 bases at J, with 9 bases between. Germline V CDR1 and CDR2: SQVTM, ANQGSEA. The CDR3 runs to 13 residues. The CDR3 DNA follows: TGCAGCGTTGACCCAGGGAGCTCCTACGAGCAGTACTTC. Translated, it gives CSVDPGSSYEQYF.